This T cell receptor (beta chain) was found in a study of cytomegalovirus exposure and HLA in healthy donors. The study, taken as a whole, reports: In a later analysis, V- and J-gene trimming of beta chains associated with a DCLRE1C missense variant, replicated independently. What a later analysis reportedly showed was that an Asian-associated ancestry cluster had fewer N-insertions than the 666-donor mean.

Researchers ran the PCR with 60 Vbeta and 13 Jbeta primers. The protocol was immunoSEQ multiplex PCR, while the TCRdb copy is restricted to in-frame clones and leaves out a portion. This table has 150,000 to 200,000 clones, roughly three quarters appearing once. The germline gives CDR1 MNHEY, CDR2 SMNVEV (reference sequence). Losses at the gene ends were 5 bases for V and 4 bases for J; bases not matched to a gene: 12. The CDR3 consists of 16 residues. Turning to this clone: Its antigen remains unidentified.

The J gene is TRBJ2-3, the V gene TRBV27; 7 nucleotides agree with TRBD2. Sequencing used PBMCs. The receptor's source is a woman between 50 and 59 years old in good health and CMV-seronegative. CDR3: CASSLLRGRASDTQYF. As DNA, the CDR3 is TGTGCCAGCAGTCTCCTTAGAGGGAGGGCTTCAGATACGCAGTATTTT.